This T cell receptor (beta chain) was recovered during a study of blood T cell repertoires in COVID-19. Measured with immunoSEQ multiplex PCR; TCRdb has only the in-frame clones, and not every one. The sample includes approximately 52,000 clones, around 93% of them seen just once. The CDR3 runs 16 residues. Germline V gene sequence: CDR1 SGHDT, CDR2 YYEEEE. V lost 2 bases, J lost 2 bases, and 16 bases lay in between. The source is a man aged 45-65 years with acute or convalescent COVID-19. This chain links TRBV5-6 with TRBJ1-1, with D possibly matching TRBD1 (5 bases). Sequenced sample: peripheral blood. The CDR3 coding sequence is TGTGCCAGCAGCTTCTTGATGGGAGGGGTTAACACTGAAGCTTTCTTT. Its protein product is CASSFLMGGVNTEAFF.